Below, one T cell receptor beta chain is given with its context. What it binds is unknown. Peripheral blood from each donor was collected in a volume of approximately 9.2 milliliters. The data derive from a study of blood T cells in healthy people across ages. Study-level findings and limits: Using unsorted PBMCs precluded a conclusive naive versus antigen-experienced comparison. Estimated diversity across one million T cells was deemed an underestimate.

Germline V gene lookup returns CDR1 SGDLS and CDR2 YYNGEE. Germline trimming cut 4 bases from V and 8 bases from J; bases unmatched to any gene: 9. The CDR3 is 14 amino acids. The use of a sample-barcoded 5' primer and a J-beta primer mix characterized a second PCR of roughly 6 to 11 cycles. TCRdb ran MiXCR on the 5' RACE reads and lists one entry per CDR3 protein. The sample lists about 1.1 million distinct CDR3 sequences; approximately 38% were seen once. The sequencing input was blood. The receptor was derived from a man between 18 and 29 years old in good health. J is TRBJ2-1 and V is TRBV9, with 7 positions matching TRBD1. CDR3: CASSFRGSVDEQFF. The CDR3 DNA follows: TGTGCCAGCAGCTTCAGGGGGTCTGTCGATGAGCAGTTCTTC.